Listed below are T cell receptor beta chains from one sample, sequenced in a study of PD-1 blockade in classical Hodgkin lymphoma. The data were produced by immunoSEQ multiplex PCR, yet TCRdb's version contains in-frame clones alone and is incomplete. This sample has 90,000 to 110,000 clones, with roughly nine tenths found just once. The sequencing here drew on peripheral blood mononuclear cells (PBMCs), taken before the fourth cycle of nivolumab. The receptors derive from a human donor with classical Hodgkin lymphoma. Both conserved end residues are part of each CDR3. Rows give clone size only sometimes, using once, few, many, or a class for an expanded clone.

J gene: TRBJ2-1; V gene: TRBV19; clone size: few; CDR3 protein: CASSPLASSYNEQFF
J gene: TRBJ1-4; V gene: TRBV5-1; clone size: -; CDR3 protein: CASRQQGTANEKLFF
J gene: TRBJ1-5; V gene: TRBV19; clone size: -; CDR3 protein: CASSIQSNQPQHF
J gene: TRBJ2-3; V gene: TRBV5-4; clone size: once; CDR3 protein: CASSLSPQYNGQSGTDTQYF
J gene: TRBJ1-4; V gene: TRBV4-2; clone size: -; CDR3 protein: CASSTGTGDNEKLFF
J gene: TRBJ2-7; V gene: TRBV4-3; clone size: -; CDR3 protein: CASSQEKGGTSVNEQYF
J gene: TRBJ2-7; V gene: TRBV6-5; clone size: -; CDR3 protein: CASSYSSGTATYEQYF
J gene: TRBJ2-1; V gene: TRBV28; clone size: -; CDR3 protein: CASSLLQGAYNEQFF
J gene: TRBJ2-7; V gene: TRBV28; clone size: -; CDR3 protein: CASSLRSGPPAEQYF
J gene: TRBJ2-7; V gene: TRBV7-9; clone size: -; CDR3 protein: CASSPDPWESYEQYF
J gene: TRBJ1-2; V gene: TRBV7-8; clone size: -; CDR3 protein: CASSLKRGNGYTF
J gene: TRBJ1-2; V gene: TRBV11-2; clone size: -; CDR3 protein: CASSKGQGGSNGYTF
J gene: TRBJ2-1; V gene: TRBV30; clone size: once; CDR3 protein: CAWSQGTSAYNEQFF
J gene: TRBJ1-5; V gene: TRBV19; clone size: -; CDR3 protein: CASRAGTGGNQPQHF
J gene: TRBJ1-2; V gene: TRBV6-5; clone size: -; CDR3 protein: CASSYHRWNYGYTF
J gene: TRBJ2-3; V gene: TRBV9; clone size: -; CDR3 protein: CASSAQGVSTDTQYF
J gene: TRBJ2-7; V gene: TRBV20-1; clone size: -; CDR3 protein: CSARNRDEQYF
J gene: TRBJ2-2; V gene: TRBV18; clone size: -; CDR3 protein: CASSPPGANTGELFF
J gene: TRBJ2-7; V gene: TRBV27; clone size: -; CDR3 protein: CASSLLGSLSYEQYF
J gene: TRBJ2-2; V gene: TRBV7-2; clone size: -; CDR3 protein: CASSIGGLAGGELFF
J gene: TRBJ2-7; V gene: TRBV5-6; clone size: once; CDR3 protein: CASSLRAGVAYEQYF
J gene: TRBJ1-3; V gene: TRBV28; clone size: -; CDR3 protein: CASSLPGNTIYF
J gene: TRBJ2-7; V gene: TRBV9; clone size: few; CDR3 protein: CASSVASGADSSYEQYF
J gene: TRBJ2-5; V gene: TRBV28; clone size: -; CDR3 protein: CAIGQETQYF
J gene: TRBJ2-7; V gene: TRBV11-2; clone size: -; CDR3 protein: CASSLADRRQYF
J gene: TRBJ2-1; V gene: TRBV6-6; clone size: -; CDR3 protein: CASSYTGNEQFF
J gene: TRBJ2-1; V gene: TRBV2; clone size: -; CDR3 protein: CASKLESSSYNEQFF
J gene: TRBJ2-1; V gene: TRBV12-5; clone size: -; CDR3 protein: CASGLVRISGNNEQFF
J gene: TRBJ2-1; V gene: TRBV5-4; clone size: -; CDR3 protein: CASSLDRVGYNEQFF
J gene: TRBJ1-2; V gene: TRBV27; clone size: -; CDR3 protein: CASSLGGNYGYTF
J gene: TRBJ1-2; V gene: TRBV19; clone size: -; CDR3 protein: CASTLGRGGNYGYTF
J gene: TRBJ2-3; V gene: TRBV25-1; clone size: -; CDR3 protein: CASKTSGVTDTQYF
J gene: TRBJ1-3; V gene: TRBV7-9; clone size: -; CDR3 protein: CASSLDRYSGNTIYF
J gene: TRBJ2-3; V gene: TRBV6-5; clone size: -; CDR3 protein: CASSYAFGPIDTQYF
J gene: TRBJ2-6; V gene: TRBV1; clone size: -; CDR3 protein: CTSSQEQGKGPGANVLTF
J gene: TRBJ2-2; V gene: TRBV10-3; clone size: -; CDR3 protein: CAISEPGLAGELMFF
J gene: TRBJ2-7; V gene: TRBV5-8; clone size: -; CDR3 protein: CASSTEVRGVPCEQYF
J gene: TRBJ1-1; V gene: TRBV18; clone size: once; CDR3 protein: CASSPPNGRNTEAFF
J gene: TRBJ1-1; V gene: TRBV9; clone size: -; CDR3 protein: CASSVVANSLRVSEAFF
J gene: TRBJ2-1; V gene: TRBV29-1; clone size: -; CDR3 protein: CSARGGGPGANEQFF
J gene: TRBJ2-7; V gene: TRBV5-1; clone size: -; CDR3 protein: CASSQFQGAYEQYF
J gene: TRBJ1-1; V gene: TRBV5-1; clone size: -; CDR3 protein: CASSLQGETTEAFF
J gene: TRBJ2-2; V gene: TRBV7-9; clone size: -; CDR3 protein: CASSFELTGELFF